The sequence of this T cell receptor (beta chain) was determined in a study of blood T cell repertoires in COVID-19. The CDR3 totals 13 residues. V was cut by 3 bases and J by 6 bases, with 11 bases left in between. Repertoires were generated with immunoSEQ multiplex PCR, while TCRdb's copy carries only in-frame clones and drops some. The sample has approximately 250,000 clones; about nine tenths are singletons. The sequenced sample consisted of PBMCs or T cells enriched from blood (not recorded which). The chain combines TRBV12-3 or TRBV12-4 with TRBJ1-2, with D unresolved. The sequence derives from a woman aged 25-40 years with acute COVID-19. CDR3 amino acids: CASSLGPADGYTF. In DNA, the CDR3 is TGTGCCAGCAGTTTGGGCCCGGCAGATGGCTACACCTTC.